This T cell receptor (beta chain) was captured by sequencing in a study of control samples from healthy donors and cancer patients. This table comes from immunoSEQ multiplex PCR, and its TCRdb copy is limited to in-frame clones, with some not included. The sample comprises roughly 100,000 clones, 86% of which are singletons, and around 1.3% rests with the top ten. The length of the CDR3 is 16 residues. The V segment lost 0 bases and the J segment 3 bases; nucleotides outside the gene matches: 6. Germline CDR1 is SGHTA and CDR2 is FQGNSA. The genes are TRBV7-2 and TRBJ2-7; 9 nucleotides agree with TRBD2. The TCR was taken from a woman between 45 and 60 years old in good health. Sequenced material: blood. The CDR3: CASSLAPSGNGYEQYF. Written as DNA, the CDR3 is TGTGCCAGCAGCTTAGCGCCTAGCGGGAATGGCTACGAGCAGTACTTC.